A single sample gave rise to the 17 T cell receptor beta chains below, sequenced in a study of blood T cells in healthy people across ages. A sample-barcoded 5' primer and a J-beta primer mix were used in a second PCR of roughly 7 to 11 cycles. MiXCR, run by TCRdb on the 5' RACE reads, gives a single entry per CDR3 protein. The repertoire includes hundreds of thousands of distinct CDR3 sequences, 27% of them detected once, and 29% sits in the top ten. Specimen: blood. Receptors originate from a woman between 70 and 85 years old in good health.

The chain links TRBV19 to TRBJ2-6; a possible D gene is TRBD1 (5 bases). V lost 1 base, J lost 0 bases, and 13 bases lay in between. Germline values: CDR1 LNHDA, CDR2 SQIVND (reference sequence). There are 18 residues in the CDR3. CDR3 protein: CASSIGDRVYSGANVLTF. The DNA of the CDR3 is TGTGCCAGTAGTATAGGAGACAGAGTATACTCTGGGGCCAACGTCCTGACTTTC. The variable domain in full, completed from reference TRBV19 and TRBJ2-6, reads DGGITQSPKYLFRKEGQNVTLSCEQNLNHDAMYWYRQDPGQGLRLIYYSQIVNDFQKGDIAEGYSVSREKKESFPLTVTSAQKNPTAFYLCASSIGDRVYSGANVLTFGAGSRLTVL.

The genes are TRBV7-2 and TRBJ2-7, with 9 bases aligning to TRBD1. The germline V gene has CDR1 SGHTA and CDR2 FQGNSA. Unmatched junction bases numbered 10, after V lost 5 bases and J lost 5 bases. This CDR3 has 15 residues. The CDR3 loop reads CASSLRDRAYHEQYF. CDR3 coding DNA: TGTGCCAGCAGCCTACGGGACAGGGCTTATCACGAGCAGTACTTC.

This chain links TRBV11-2 with TRBJ1-1, with a possible D match to TRBD1 (6 bases). The CDR3 runs to 13 residues. Germline CDR1 reads SGHAT; CDR2 reads FQNNGV. V shed 7 bases and J shed 4 bases, with 13 bases lying between them. The CDR3 is CASKRGGTTEAFF. As DNA, the CDR3 is TGTGCCAGCAAAAGAGGGGGGACCACTGAAGCTTTCTTT.

This clonotype was recorded only once. The chain uses TRBV28 and TRBJ1-2, with D possibly matching TRBD1 (5 bases). The CDR3 consists of 14 residues. The ends were cut back, 3 bases at V and 4 bases at J, with 12 bases in the middle. The germline V gene encodes CDR1 MDHEN and CDR2 SYDVKM. CDR3 nucleotides: TGTGCCAGCAGTTTGGCAGGGCCTAGCTATGGCTACACCTTC. This codes for CASSLAGPSYGYTF.

The CDR3 loop is CATQRGGTGELFF. The CDR3 DNA follows: TGTGCCACCCAAAGGGGCGGCACCGGGGAGCTGTTTTTT. The chain is built from TRBV7-2 and TRBJ2-2; tentative D call: TRBD1 (5 bases). In germline, CDR1 is SGHTA, CDR2 FQGNSA. This CDR3 comprises 13 residues. V was trimmed by 10 bases and J by 4 bases, leaving 13 bases between them.

This clonotype occurred a few times. The chain joins TRBV20-1 to TRBJ1-1, with a tentative D call TRBD1 (5 bases). There are 14 residues in the CDR3. V was pared by 5 bases and J by 0 bases, with 13 bases between. The germline V gene encodes CDR1 DFQATT and CDR2 SNEGSKA (reference sequence). In nucleotides, the CDR3 is TGCAGTGCTGGAAACCGACAGATGAACACTGAAGCTTTCTTT. This gives the protein CSAGNRQMNTEAFF.

This clonotype was seen repeatedly, ten times or more. The J gene is TRBJ2-4, the V gene TRBV29-1, with D hard to call. The CDR3 loop spans 12 amino acids. CDR1 is SQVTM, CDR2 ANQGSEA, per germline. Trimming removed 4 bases from V and 3 bases from J, with 7 bases in between. The CDR3 bases are TGCAGCGTTGGACTTGGCAAAAACATTCAGTACTTC. Protein product: CSVGLGKNIQYF.

This CDR3 is CSVAGPVGAFF. The CDR3 DNA is TGCAGCGTTGCCGGGCCCGTTGGAGCTTTCTTT. The rearrangement joins TRBV29-1 to TRBJ1-1; D is ambiguous. The CDR3 spans 11 residues. The V gene lost 4 bases and the J gene lost 10 bases, with 13 bases spanning the gap. Germline V gene data show CDR1 as SQVTM and CDR2 as ANQGSEA.

This clonotype was counted at least ten times. The chain employs TRBV20-1 and TRBJ2-1; 13 nucleotides align to TRBD2. Germline CDR1 reads DFQATT; CDR2 reads SNEGSKA (reference sequence). The CDR3 has 16 amino acids. J gave up 9 bases and V 0 bases, and 8 bases lay outside the gene matches. This CDR3 reads CSARDQRTSGRTEQFF. DNA of the CDR3: TGCAGTGCTAGAGATCAAAGGACTAGCGGGAGAACTGAGCAGTTCTTC.

The genes are TRBV2 and TRBJ2-1, with D possibly being TRBD1 (6 bases). From germline, CDR1 is SNHLY and CDR2 FYNNEI. V was shortened by 8 bases and J by 3 bases, with 17 bases between the two germline ends. The CDR3 covers 15 residues. The CDR3 DNA follows: TGTGCCAGCGTCTCGCAGGGGATTAACTACAATGAGCAGTTCTTC. Translation gives CASVSQGINYNEQFF.

The chain couples TRBV12-3 or TRBV12-4 to TRBJ1-1, with D possibly TRBD1 on 6 matching bases. Trimming took 7 bases from V and 1 from J, leaving 19 bases between them. This CDR3 has 16 amino acids. CDR3 protein: CASNHLTGSTNTEAFF. The CDR3, as DNA: TGTGCCAGCAACCATCTTACAGGGTCAACGAACACTGAAGCTTTCTTT.

This clonotype was recorded a few times. The chain carries TRBV24-1 and TRBJ2-5; 11 nucleotides match TRBD1. The J call is doubtful: the DNA matches TRBJ2-1 better. Per germline, CDR1 KGHDR and CDR2 SFDVKD. CDR3 length: 17 amino acids. The DNA of the CDR3 is TGTGCCACCAGTGATGCACCGGACAGGGGGCGTTCTGTTGAGCAGTTCTTC. Translating it yields CATSDAPDRGRSVEQFF.

The chain couples TRBV28 to TRBJ2-5, with TRBD2 identical over 8 bases. The V and J ends lost 8 bases and 5 bases, in that order; junction bases with no gene match: 7. CDR1 and CDR2 from the germline V gene are MDHEN and SYDVKM. The CDR3 has 13 amino acids. The CDR3 loop reads CASASGGRETQYF. The CDR3 nucleotides are TGTGCCAGCGCGAGTGGCGGGAGGGAGACCCAGTACTTC.

The chain carries TRBV6-5 and TRBJ1-1; D call uncertain. Germline CDR1 and CDR2: MNHEY and SVGAGI. This CDR3 is 13 amino acids long. The V end was cut by 2 bases, the J end by 7 bases, with 11 bases between. The CDR3 DNA sequence: TGTGCCAGCAGTTACAAGGCCAAAAGTGAAGCTTTCTTT. Residues: CASSYKAKSEAFF.

The V and J genes are TRBV19 and TRBJ2-1; D uncertain. CDR3 length: 12 amino acids. Per the germline V gene, CDR1 is LNHDA and CDR2 is SQIVND (reference sequence). With 6 bases removed from V and 4 bases from J, the gap between germline ends came to 7 bases. As DNA, the CDR3 is TGTGCCAGTAGCCATACGTACAATGAGCAGTTCTTC. Residues: CASSHTYNEQFF.

This clonotype has a handful of counts. The chain is built from TRBV6-2 or TRBV6-3 and TRBJ2-5; D remains ambiguous. The J call may be wrong; the DNA end is better matched by TRBJ2-7. The CDR3 is 11 amino acids. CDR1 is MNHEY, CDR2 SVGEGT, per germline. The CDR3 sequence is CASTSNYEQYF. The CDR3 DNA is TGTGCCAGCACCTCGAACTACGAGCAGTACTTC.

V usage is TRBV3-1 and J usage is TRBJ2-3; D may match TRBD1 or TRBD2 (5 bases each). The V end was cut by 4 bases, the J end by 4 bases, with 15 bases between. The CDR3 extends over 15 amino acids. Germline V lookup: CDR1 LGHDT, CDR2 YNNKEL (reference sequence). CDR3 coding DNA: TGTGCCAGCAGCCTACGGGACGCCCTTGCAGATACGCAGTATTTT. This sequence encodes CASSLRDALADTQYF.